The 4 T cell receptor beta chains listed next were all sequenced from one sample in a study of blood T cell repertoires in COVID-19. The assay was immunoSEQ multiplex PCR, and TCRdb's table has in-frame clones only and misses some. Here the sample spans approximately 300,000 clones, under 90% being singletons. Sequenced material: PBMCs or T cells enriched from blood (not recorded which). The receptor set was obtained from a man in his fifties or sixties who had recovered from COVID-19.

The CDR3 spells CASSSGANTGELFF. CDR3 coding DNA: TGTGCCAGCTCATCCGGGGCGAACACCGGGGAGCTGTTTTTT. V and J are TRBV18 and TRBJ2-2, with D possibly TRBD2 on 5 matching bases. The germline gives CDR1 KGHSH, CDR2 LQKENI. V was trimmed by 5 bases and J by 0 bases, leaving 7 bases between them. The CDR3 totals 14 residues.

The V call is TRBV28, the J call TRBJ2-1; a weak D match, TRBD2 (5 bases). The V end lost 6 bases, the J end lost 6 bases, and 15 bases lay between the germline ends. This CDR3 spans 14 amino acids. Germline lookup yields CDR1 MDHEN and CDR2 SYDVKM. The CDR3 DNA reads TGTGCCAGCAGCACCGGGGTAGGGCGCAATGAGCAGTTCTTC. Residues: CASSTGVGRNEQFF.

This CDR3 reads CASSSAGGHNEQFF. The CDR3 DNA reads as TGTGCCAGCAGCTCAGCCGGGGGTCACAATGAGCAGTTCTTC. This chain connects TRBV7-9 to TRBJ2-1; D perhaps matches TRBD2 (6 bases). This CDR3 contains 14 residues. The V end was cut by 4 bases, the J end by 5 bases, with 12 bases between. CDR1 and CDR2 from the germline V gene are SEHNR and FQNEAQ (reference sequence).

The chain is built from TRBV11-2 and TRBJ2-1; 8 bases line up with TRBD2. Germline loops: CDR1 SGHAT, CDR2 FQNNGV. Trimming at V came to 4 bases and at J to 7 bases, leaving 3 bases not matched to a gene. The CDR3 consists of 13 residues. The DNA of the CDR3 is TGTGCCAGCAGCTCCCCGGGGGGGAATGAGCAGTTCTTC. The encoded protein is CASSSPGGNEQFF.